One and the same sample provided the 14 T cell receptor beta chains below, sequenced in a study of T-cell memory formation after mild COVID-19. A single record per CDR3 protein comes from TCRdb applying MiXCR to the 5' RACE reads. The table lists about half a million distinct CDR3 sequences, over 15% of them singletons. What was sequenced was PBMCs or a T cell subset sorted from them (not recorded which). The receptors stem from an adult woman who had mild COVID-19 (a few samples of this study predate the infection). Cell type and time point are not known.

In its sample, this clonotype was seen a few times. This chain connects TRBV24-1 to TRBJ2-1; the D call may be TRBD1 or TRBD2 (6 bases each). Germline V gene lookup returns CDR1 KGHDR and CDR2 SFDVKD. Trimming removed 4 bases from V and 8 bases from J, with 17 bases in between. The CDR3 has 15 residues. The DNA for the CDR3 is TGTGCCACCAGTGAGGCAGGGGCAGGCGGGGATGAGCAGTTCTTC. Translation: CATSEAGAGGDEQFF.

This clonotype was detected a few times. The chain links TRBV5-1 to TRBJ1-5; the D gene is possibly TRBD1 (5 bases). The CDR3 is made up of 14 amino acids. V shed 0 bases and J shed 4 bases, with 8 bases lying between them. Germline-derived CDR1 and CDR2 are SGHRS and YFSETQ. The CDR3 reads CASSLEGDNQPQHF. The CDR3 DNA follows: TGCGCCAGCAGCTTGGAAGGGGATAATCAGCCCCAGCATTTT.

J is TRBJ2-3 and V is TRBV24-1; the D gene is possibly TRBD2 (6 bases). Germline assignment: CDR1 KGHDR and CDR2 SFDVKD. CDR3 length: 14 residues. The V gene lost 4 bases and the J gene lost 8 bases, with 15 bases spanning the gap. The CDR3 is CATSEPAAGGTQYF. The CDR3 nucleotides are TGTGCCACCAGTGAACCCGCGGCCGGGGGTACGCAGTATTTT.

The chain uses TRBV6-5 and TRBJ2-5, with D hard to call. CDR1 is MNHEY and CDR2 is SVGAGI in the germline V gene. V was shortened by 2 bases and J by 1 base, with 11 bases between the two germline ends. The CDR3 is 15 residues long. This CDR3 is CASSYLAGPQETQYF. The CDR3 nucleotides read TGTGCCAGCAGTTACCTGGCCGGGCCCCAAGAGACCCAGTACTTC.

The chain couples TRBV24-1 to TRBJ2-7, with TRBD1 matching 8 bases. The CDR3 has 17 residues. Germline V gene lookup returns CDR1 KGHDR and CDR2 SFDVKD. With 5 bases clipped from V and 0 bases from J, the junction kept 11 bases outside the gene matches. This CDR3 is CATSANPGQESSYEQYF. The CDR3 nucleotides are TGTGCCACCAGTGCCAACCCGGGACAGGAAAGCTCCTACGAGCAGTACTTC.

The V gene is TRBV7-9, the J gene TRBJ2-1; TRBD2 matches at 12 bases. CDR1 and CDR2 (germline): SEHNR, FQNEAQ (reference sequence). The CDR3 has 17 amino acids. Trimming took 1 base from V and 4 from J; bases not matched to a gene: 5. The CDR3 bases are TGTGCCAGCAGCTTAGGACTAGCGGGAGCGTTATACAATGAGCAGTTCTTC. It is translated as CASSLGLAGALYNEQFF.

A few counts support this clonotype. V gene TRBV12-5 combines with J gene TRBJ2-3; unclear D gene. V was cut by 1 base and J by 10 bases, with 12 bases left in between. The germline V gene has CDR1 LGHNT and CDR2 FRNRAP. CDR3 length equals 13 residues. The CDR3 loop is CASGLEVLFSQYF. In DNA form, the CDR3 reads TGTGCTAGTGGTTTGGAGGTTCTTTTTTCGCAGTATTTT.

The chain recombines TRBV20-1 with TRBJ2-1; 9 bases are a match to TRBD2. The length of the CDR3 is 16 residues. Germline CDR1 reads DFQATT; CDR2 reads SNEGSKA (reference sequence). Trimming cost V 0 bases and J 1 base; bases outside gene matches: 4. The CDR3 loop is CSARDRSGGSYNEQFF. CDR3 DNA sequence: TGCAGTGCTAGAGATCGAAGCGGGGGGTCCTACAATGAGCAGTTCTTC.

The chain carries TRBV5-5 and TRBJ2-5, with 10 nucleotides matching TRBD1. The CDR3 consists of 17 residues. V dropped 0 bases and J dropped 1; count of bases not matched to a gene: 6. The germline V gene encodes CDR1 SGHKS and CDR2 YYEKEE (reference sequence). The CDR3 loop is CASSLAGTGAFQETQYF. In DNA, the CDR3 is TGTGCCAGCAGCTTGGCCGGGACAGGGGCCTTCCAAGAGACCCAGTACTTC.

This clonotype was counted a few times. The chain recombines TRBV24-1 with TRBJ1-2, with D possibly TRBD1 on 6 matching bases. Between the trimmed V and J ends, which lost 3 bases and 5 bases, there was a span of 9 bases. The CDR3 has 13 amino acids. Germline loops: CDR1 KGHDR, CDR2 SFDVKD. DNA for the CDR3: TGTGCCACCAGTGATCGGACAGTATATGGCTACACCTTC. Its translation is CATSDRTVYGYTF.

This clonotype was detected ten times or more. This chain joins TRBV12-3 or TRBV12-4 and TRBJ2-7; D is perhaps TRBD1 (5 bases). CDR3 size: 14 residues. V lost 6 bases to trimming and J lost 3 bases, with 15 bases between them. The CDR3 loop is CASRGPPDFYEQYF. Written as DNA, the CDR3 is TGTGCCAGCAGGGGGCCCCCCGATTTCTACGAGCAGTACTTC.

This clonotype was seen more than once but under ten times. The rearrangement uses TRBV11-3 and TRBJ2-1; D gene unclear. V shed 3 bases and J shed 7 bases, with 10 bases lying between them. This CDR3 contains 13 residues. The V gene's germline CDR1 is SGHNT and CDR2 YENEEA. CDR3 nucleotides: TGTGCCAGCAGCTTGAATTATGGGAATGAGCAGTTCTTC. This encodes CASSLNYGNEQFF.

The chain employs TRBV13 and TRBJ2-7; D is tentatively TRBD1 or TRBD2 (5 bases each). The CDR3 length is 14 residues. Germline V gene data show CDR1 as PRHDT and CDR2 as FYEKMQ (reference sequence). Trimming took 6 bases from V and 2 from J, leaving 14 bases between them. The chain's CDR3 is CASREQGDPYEQYF. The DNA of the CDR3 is TGTGCCAGCAGGGAGCAGGGAGATCCCTACGAGCAGTACTTC.

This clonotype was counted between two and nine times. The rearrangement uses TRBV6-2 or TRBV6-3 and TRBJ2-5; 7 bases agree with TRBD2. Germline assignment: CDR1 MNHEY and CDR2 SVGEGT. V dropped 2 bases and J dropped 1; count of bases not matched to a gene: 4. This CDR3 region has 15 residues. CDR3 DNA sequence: TGTGCCAGCAGTTACGCGGGAGCGGCCCAAGAGACCCAGTACTTC. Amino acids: CASSYAGAAQETQYF.